In its sample, the clone carrying this T cell receptor (beta chain) was seen a few times. What it recognizes is unknown. A much bigger clone sits one base away, suggesting this may be a read error. Authors of the study amplified TCR beta CDR3 regions from RNA transcripts. When the TCR CDR3 underwent first-round RT-PCR, the HTBI primer set was used. TCRdb reprocessed the multiplex PCR reads via MiXCR and lists one record per CDR3 protein. The sample lists about 350,000 distinct CDR3 sequences, 15% occurring once. This sample stems from a study of T cells in Graves' hyperthyroidism and ophthalmopathy. Study-level information: Pretreatment peripheral blood was obtained at initial diagnosis. General study findings and limits: Blood also held most thyroid clonotypes expanded beyond 0.001.

V lost 8 bases to trimming and J lost 4 bases, with 17 bases between them. This CDR3 is built from 14 residues. The germline CDR1 and CDR2 sequences are MDHEN and SYDVKM. The study left out patients who had uncontrolled infection, other autoimmune disease, pregnancy or lactation. Around 10 ml fresh peripheral blood yielded the PBMCs. The clonotype originates from an older woman with Graves' ophthalmopathy. The chain links TRBV28 to TRBJ1-2; no clear D. Sequenced input: blood. CDR3 loop: CASGPFLTGYGYTF. The CDR3 DNA follows: TGTGCCAGCGGTCCCTTCCTTACGGGCTATGGCTACACCTTC.